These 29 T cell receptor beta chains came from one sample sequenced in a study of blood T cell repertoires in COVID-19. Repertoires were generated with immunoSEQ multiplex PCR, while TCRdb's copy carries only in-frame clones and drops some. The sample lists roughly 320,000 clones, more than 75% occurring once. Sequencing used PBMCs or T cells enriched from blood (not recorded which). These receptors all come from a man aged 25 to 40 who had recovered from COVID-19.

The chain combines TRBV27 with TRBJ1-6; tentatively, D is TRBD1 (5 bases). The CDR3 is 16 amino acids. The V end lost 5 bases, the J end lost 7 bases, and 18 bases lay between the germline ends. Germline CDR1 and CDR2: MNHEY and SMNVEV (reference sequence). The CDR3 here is CASSDELTVGNSPLHF. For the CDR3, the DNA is TGTGCCAGCAGTGACGAGCTGACAGTAGGGAATTCACCCCTCCACTTT.

In nucleotides, the CDR3 is TGTGCCAGCAGTCTGATCCCGACAGGGTACCAAGAGACCCAGTACTTC. As protein: CASSLIPTGYQETQYF. The V gene is TRBV27, the J gene TRBJ2-5, with 7 bases fitting TRBD1. There are 16 residues in the CDR3. The germline V gene encodes CDR1 MNHEY and CDR2 SMNVEV (reference sequence). J lost 0 bases, V lost 5 bases, and 9 bases had no gene match.

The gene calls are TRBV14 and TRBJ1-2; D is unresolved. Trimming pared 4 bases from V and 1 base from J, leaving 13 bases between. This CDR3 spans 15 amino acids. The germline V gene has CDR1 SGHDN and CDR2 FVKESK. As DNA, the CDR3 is TGTGCCAGCAGCCCTAGGAGCAACTTTAACTATGGCTACACCTTC. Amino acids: CASSPRSNFNYGYTF.

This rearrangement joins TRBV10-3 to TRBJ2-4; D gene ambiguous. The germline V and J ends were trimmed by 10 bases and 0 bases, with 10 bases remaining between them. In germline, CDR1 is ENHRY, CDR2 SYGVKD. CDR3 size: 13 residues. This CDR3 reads CATRDLAKNIQYF. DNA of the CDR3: TGTGCCACCCGCGATTTAGCCAAAAACATTCAGTACTTC.

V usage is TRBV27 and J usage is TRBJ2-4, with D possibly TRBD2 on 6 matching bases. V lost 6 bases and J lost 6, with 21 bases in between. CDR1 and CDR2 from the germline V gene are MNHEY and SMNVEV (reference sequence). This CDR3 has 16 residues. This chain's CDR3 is CASSPISFRDLNIQYF. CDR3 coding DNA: TGTGCCAGCAGCCCTATATCCTTCCGGGACTTAAACATTCAGTACTTC.

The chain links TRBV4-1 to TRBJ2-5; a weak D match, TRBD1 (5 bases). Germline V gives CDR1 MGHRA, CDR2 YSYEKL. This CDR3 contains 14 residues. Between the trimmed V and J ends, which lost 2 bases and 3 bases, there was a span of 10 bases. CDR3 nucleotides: TGCGCCAGCAGCCAATACGCAGGGAAAGAGACCCAGTACTTC. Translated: CASSQYAGKETQYF.

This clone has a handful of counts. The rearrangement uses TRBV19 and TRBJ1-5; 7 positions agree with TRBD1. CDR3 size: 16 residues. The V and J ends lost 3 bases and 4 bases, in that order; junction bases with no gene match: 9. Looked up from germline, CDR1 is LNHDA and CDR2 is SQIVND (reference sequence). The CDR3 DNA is TGTGCCAGTAGTATGGGGAACCCAGGGGGGAATCAGCCCCAGCATTTT. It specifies CASSMGNPGGNQPQHF.

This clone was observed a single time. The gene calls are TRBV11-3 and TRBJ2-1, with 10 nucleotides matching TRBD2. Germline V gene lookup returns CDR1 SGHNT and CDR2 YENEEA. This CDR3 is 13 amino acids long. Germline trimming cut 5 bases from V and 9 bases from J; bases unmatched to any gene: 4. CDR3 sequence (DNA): TGTGCCAGCAGCCAACTAGCGGGGACTGAGCAGTTCTTC. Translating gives CASSQLAGTEQFF.

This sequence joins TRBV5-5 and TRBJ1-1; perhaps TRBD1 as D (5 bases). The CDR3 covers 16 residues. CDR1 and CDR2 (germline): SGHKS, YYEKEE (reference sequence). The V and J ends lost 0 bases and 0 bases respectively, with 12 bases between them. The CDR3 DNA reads TGTGCCAGCAGCTTGGTGTTAGGGGCCCTGAACACTGAAGCTTTCTTT. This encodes CASSLVLGALNTEAFF. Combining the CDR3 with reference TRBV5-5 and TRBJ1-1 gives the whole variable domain DAGVTQSPTHLIKTRGQQVTLRCSPISGHKSVSWYQQVLGQGPQFIFQYYEKEERGRGNFPDRFSARQFPNYSSELNVNALLLGDSALYLCASSLVLGALNTEAFFGQGTRLTVV.

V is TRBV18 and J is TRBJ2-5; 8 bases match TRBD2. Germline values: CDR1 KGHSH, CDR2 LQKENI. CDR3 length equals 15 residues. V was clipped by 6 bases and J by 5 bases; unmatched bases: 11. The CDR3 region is CASSLTSARGETQYF. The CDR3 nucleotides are TGTGCCAGCTCGCTGACTAGCGCGAGAGGGGAGACCCAGTACTTC. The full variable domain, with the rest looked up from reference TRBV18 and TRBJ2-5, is NAGVMQNPRHLVRRRGQEARLRCSPMKGHSHVYWYRQLPEEGLKFMVYLQKENIIDESGMPKERFSAEFPKEGPSILRIQQVVRGDSAAYFCASSLTSARGETQYFGPGTRLLVL.

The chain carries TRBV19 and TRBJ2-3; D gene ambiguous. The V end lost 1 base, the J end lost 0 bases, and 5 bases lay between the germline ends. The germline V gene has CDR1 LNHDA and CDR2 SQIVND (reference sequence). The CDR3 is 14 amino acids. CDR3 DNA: TGTGCCAGTAGTATAGTCCATAGCACAGATACGCAGTATTTT. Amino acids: CASSIVHSTDTQYF.

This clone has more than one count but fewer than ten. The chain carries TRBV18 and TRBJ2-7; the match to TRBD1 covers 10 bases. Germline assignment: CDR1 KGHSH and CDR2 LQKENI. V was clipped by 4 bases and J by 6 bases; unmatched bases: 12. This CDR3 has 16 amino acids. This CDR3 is CASSLTPGQGLGEQYF. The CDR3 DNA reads TGTGCCAGCTCACTCACGCCGGGACAGGGGTTAGGCGAGCAGTACTTC.

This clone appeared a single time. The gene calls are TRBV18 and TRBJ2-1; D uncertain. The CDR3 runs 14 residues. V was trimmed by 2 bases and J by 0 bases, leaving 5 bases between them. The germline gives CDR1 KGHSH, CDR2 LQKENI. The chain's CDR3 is CASSPESSYNEQFF. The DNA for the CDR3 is TGTGCCAGCTCACCAGAGAGCTCCTACAATGAGCAGTTCTTC.

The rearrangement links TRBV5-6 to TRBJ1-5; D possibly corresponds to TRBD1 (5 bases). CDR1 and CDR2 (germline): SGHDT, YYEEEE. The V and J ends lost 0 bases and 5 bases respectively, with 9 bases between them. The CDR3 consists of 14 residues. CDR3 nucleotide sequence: TGTGCCAGCAGCTTGGGGGTAGGGGATCAGCCCCAGCATTTT. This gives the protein CASSLGVGDQPQHF.

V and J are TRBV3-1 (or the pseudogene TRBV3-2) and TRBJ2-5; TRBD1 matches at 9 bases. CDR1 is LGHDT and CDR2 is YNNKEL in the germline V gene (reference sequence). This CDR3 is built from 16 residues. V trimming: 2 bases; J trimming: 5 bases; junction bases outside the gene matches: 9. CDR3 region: CASSQQGQGHGETQYF. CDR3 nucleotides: TGTGCCAGCAGCCAACAGGGACAGGGCCACGGGGAGACCCAGTACTTC.

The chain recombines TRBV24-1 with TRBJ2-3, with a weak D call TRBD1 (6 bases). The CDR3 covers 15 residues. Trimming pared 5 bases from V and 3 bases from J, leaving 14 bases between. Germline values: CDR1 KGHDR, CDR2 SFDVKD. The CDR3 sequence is CATSGSGEETDTQYF. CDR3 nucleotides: TGTGCCACCAGTGGGTCAGGGGAAGAGACAGATACGCAGTATTTT.

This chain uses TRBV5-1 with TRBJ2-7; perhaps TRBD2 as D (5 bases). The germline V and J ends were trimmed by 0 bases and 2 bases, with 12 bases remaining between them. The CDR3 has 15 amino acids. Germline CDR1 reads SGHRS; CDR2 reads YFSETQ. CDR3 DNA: TGCGCCAGCAGCTTGGGGGGTAGCGATCCCTACGAGCAGTACTTC. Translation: CASSLGGSDPYEQYF.

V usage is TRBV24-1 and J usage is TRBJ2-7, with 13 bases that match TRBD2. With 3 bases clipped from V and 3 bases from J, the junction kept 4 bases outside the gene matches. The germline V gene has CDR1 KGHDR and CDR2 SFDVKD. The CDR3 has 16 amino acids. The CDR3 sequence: CATSDTGLAGVYEQYF. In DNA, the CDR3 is TGTGCCACCAGTGATACTGGACTAGCGGGAGTCTACGAGCAGTACTTC.

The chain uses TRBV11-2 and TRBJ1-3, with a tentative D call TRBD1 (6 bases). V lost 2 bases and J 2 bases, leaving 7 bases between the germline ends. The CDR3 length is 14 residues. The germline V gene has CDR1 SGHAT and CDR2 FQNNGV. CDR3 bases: TGTGCCAGCAGCTTAACAGGGACTGGAAACACCATATATTTT. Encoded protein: CASSLTGTGNTIYF.

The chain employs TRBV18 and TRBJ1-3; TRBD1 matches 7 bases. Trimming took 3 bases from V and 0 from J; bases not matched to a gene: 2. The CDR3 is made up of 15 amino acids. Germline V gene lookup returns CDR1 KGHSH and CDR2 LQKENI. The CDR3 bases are TGTGCCAGCTCACCTAACAGGGGCTCTGGAAACACCATATATTTT. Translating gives CASSPNRGSGNTIYF.

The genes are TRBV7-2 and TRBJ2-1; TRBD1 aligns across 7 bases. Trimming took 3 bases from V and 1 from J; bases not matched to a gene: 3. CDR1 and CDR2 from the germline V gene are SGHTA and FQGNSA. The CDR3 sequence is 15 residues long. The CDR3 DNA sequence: TGTGCCAGCAGCTTTCACAGGGGTTCCTACAATGAGCAGTTCTTC. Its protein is CASSFHRGSYNEQFF.

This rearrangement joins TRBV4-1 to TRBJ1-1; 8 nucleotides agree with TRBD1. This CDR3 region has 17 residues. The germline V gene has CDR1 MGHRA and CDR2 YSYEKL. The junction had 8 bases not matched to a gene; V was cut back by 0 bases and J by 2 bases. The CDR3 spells CASSQDRLTGANTEAFF. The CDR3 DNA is TGCGCCAGCAGCCAAGATAGATTGACAGGGGCAAACACTGAAGCTTTCTTT.

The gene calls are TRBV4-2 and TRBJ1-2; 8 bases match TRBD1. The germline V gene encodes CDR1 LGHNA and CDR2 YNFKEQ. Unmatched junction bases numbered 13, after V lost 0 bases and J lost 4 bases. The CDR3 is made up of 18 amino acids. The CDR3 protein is CASSQESGQGKRLYGYTF. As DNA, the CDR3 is TGTGCCAGCAGCCAAGAGAGCGGACAGGGCAAAAGACTCTATGGCTACACCTTC.

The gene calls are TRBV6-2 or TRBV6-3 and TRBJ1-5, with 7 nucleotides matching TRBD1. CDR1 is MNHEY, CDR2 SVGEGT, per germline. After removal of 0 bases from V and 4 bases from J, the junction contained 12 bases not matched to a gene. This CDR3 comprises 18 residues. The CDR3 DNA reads TGTGCCAGCAGTTACTCTATTTCTGCAGGGGGTCAAAATCAGCCCCAGCATTTT. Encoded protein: CASSYSISAGGQNQPQHF.

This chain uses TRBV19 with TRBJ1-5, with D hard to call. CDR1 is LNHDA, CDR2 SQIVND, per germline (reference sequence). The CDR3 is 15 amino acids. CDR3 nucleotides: TGTGCTTCCAAGATCCGGGTTAATAGCAATCAGCCCCAGCATTTT. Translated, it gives CASKIRVNSNQPQHF.

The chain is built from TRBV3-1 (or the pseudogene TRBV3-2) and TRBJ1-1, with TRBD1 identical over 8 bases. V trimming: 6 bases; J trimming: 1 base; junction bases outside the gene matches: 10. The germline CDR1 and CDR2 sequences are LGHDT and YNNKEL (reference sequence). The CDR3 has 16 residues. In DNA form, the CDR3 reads TGTGCCAGCAGGCGCCAGGGGGCGCAGGGGAACACTGAAGCTTTCTTT. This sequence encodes CASRRQGAQGNTEAFF.

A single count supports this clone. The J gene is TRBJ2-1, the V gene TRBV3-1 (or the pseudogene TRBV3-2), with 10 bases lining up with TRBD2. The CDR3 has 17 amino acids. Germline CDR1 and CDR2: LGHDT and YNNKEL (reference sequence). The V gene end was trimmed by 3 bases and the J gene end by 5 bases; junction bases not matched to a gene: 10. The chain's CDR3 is CASSHETLAGAHNEQFF. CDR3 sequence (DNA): TGTGCCAGCAGCCACGAGACCCTAGCGGGGGCCCACAATGAGCAGTTCTTC.

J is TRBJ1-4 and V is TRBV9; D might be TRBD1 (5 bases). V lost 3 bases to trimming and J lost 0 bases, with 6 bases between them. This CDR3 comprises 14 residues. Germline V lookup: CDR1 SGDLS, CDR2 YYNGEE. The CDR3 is CASSEGATNEKLFF. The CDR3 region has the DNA TGTGCCAGCAGCGAAGGGGCAACTAATGAAAAACTGTTTTTT.

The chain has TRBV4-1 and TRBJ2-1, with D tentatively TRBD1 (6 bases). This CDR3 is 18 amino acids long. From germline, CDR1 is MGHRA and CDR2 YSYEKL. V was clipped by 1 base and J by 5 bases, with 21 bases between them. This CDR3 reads CASSQVLGAILGHNEQFF. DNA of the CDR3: TGCGCCAGCAGCCAAGTTCTGGGGGCAATCTTGGGACACAATGAGCAGTTCTTC.